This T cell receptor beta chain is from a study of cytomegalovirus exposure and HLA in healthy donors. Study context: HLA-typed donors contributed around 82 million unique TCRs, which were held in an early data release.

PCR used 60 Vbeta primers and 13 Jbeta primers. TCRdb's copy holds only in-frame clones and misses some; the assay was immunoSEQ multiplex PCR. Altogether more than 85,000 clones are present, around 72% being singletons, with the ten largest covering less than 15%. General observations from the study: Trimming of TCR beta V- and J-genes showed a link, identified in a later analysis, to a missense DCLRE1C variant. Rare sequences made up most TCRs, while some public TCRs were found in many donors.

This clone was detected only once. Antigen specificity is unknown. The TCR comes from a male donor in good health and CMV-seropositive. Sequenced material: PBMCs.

The CDR3 spells CASSFDRGEFAFF. The DNA for the CDR3 is TGTGCCAGCAGCTTCGACAGGGGAGAGTTCGCTTTCTTT. The gene calls are TRBV5-4 and TRBJ1-1, with TRBD1 matching 8 bases. The V segment lost 2 bases and the J segment 11 bases; nucleotides outside the gene matches: 8. CDR1 SGHNT and CDR2 YYREEE come from the germline V gene (reference sequence). The CDR3 runs to 13 residues.